The 7 T cell receptor beta chains given below trace back to one sample, sequenced in a study of Graves' ophthalmopathy and Graves' hyperthyroidism. Beta-chain TCR CDR3 regions were amplified from RNA transcripts. First-round RT-PCR with HTBI primers preceded a second-round multiplex PCR. Each CDR3 protein gets one entry after TCRdb re-called the multiplex PCR reads with MiXCR. The table records around 1,000,000 distinct CDR3 sequences, 35% to 40% of them present only once. Sequencing was done on a sample of peripheral blood or thyroid tissue (not recorded which). These receptors originate from an adult man with Graves' hyperthyroidism.

CDR3 coding DNA: TGCGCCAGCGGGACGGAGGGGCGAGGTTCACCCCTCCACTTT. This codes for CASGTEGRGSPLHF. V usage is TRBV5-1 and J usage is TRBJ1-6; possible D gene TRBD1, 5 bases. V was trimmed by 7 bases and J by 9 bases, leaving 17 bases between them. Germline assignment: CDR1 SGHRS and CDR2 YFSETQ. CDR3 length equals 14 residues.

The sample holds a few counts of this clonotype. V is TRBV10-3 and J is TRBJ2-7, with 8 bases aligning to TRBD1. The CDR3 consists of 14 residues. Trimming at V came to 5 bases and at J to 2 bases, leaving 5 bases not matched to a gene. Germline-derived CDR1 and CDR2 are ENHRY and SYGVKD. The CDR3 is CAISSGTGAYEQYF. CDR3 sequence (DNA): TGTGCCATCAGTTCCGGGACAGGAGCCTACGAGCAGTACTTC.

This clonotype appeared many times. The chain carries TRBV19 and TRBJ2-7; 7 nucleotides align to TRBD2. Germline CDR1 and CDR2: LNHDA and SQIVND (reference sequence). V was pared by 8 bases and J by 0 bases, with 10 bases of the junction left unmatched. The CDR3 extends over 15 amino acids. The CDR3 region has the DNA TGTGCCAGTCAAACGGGGGGATACGGCTCCTACGAGCAGTACTTC. It codes for CASQTGGYGSYEQYF.

This clonotype was recorded a few times. V and J are TRBV27 and TRBJ2-5; no clear D. This CDR3 has 15 amino acids. Trimming left V 2 bases short and J 2 bases short, with 12 bases between. Germline lookup yields CDR1 MNHEY and CDR2 SMNVEV (reference sequence). The CDR3 is CASSLKYSRQETQYF. In nucleotides, the CDR3 is TGTGCCAGCAGTTTAAAGTATTCCAGGCAAGAGACCCAGTACTTC.

The gene calls are TRBV19 and TRBJ2-5; D may correspond to TRBD1 or TRBD2 (6 bases each). The germline V gene encodes CDR1 LNHDA and CDR2 SQIVND (reference sequence). V lost 4 bases, J lost 1 base, and 10 bases lay in between. The CDR3 is 14 residues long. The CDR3 bases are TGTGCCAGTAGTAACGGGGGCTCCCAAGAGACCCAGTACTTC. Translation gives CASSNGGSQETQYF.

The V and J genes are TRBV6-2 or TRBV6-3 and TRBJ2-7; 8 nucleotides agree with TRBD1. Germline V gene data show CDR1 as MNHEY and CDR2 as SVGEGT. This CDR3 contains 15 residues. J was trimmed by 1 base and V by 5 bases; bases with no gene match: 7. In DNA, the CDR3 is TGTGCCAGCAGTCGGGGCAGGGGGCGATCCTACGAGCAGTACTTC. It encodes CASSRGRGRSYEQYF.

V gene TRBV11-2 combines with J gene TRBJ2-2, with 11 bases that match TRBD2. Germline V gives CDR1 SGHAT, CDR2 FQNNGV. The CDR3 totals 17 residues. Germline trimming cut 1 base from V and 3 bases from J; bases unmatched to any gene: 4. The CDR3 protein is CASSLVLAGDYTGELFF. Here the CDR3 DNA reads TGTGCCAGCAGCTTAGTACTAGCGGGAGATTACACCGGGGAGCTGTTTTTT.